The present T cell receptor beta chain was sequenced within a study of blood T cell repertoires in COVID-19 (dated by TCRdb to 2018 to 2021). General notes on the study: Collaborator samples came from the United States, Italy and Spain and covered acute and convalescent phases of COVID-19. The repertoires were made available in a free public database intended to serve as a resource for research on the immune response to SARS-CoV-2. Where available, HLA class I and class II types were obtained from metadata supplied by the sample provider rather than from assay-based typing. The prospective study material was composed of cDNA or gDNA derived from T cells, B-cell-depleted T cells, or PBMCs. The samples were drawn from the first 160 participants of the ongoing ImmuneRACE study and from roughly 1,300 subjects provided by 6 global collaborators. A de-identified subject ID, COVID-19 status, age in years and sex were almost always included in the sample metadata. Subjects who had been exposed to COVID-19, were actively infected with it, or had recovered from it provided the deeply sampled blood TCRbeta repertoires that made up the dataset. Beyond this particular receptor, the publication reports: The amount of clinical and demographic metadata varied by source and participant and was provided uncurated.

This clone was counted a few times. Its antigen is unknown. No clone much larger than this one lies a single base away; base qualities are absent. Participants in the prospective study were aged roughly 18 to 89 years, lived in 20 to 25 United States geographic areas, and enrolled through a virtual design. Cohort assignment in the prospective study relied on participant-reported clinical history from a screening survey and a study questionnaire. ImmuneRACE Cohort 3 recovered participants were defined by two consecutive negative NP/OP PCR tests, healthcare professional clearance, or symptom resolution. Mobile phlebotomists in the prospective study collected whole blood, serum and a nasopharyngeal or oropharyngeal swab from every participant. Participants in the prospective study had the option to provide additional blood draws and questionnaires over a roughly 2-month period. Blood samples from the prospective study were shipped frozen or at room temperature prior to DNA extraction.

TCRbeta CDR3 regions were amplified from genomic DNA using the immunoSEQ Assay, a bias-controlled multiplex PCR. In the authors' own workflow: The number of nucleated cells in each sample was estimated by amplification of reference gene primers within the assay. To quantify the absolute abundance of each unique TCRbeta CDR3 rearrangement, sequence reads were collapsed and filtered. For each sample, productive Simpson clonality was calculated by taking the square root of Simpson's diversity index across productive rearrangements. TCRdb took over this immuneACCESS table, retaining in-frame rearrangements with V and J assigned. Such tables are incomplete; in checked studies, under half of the missing clones stem from an unresolved V gene, and the remainder is unexplained. V and J calls and clone size follow that table, whereas D and trimming were derived from the DNA. The sample profile shows about 190,000 clones; around 85% of them were found once. Jointly, the top ten make up 3.2% of the sample.

Sequences SGHNT (CDR1) and YYREEE (CDR2) are obtained from the germline V gene (reference sequence). Spanning cysteine to phenylalanine, the CDR3 consists of 17 amino acids. CDR3 DNA is the only sequence kept; it has 51 bases, read in frame from the first base. Trimming at the junction amounts to 0 bases on V and 0 bases on J, and the germline ends lie 14 bases apart. The V and J genes are TRBV5-4 and TRBJ2-3, with a tentative D gene TRBD2 over 5 matching bases. The origin of this receptor is a woman in her 30s who had recovered from COVID-19. The sequencing input was PBMCs or T cells enriched from blood (not recorded which). The nucleotides read TGTGCCAGCAGCTTGGGAGGTTCCAGGACTAGCACAGATACGCAGTATTTT. Its protein reads: CASSLGGSRTSTDTQYF.